This TCR beta chain was sequenced for a study of blood T cell repertoires in COVID-19. The overall study: The United States, Italy and Spain were the sources of the acute and convalescent COVID-19 samples. The analysed material was cDNA or gDNA that came from T cells, B-cell-depleted T cells, or PBMCs.

Authors' processing steps: Cell counts per sample came from amplifying reference gene primers. Profiling relied on immunoSEQ multiplex PCR, and the TCRdb table lists in-frame clones only, not all of them. V and J calls and clone size are those listed in that table; D and trimming were worked out from the DNA. The profile shows about 83,000 clones, more than 65% of them singletons. Input material: peripheral blood. This clonotype originated in a woman of 80 years or more with active or convalescent COVID-19.

The CDR3: CASSQDRGLASYNEQFF. The CDR3 DNA reads as TGTGCCAGCAGCCAAGATAGAGGACTAGCCTCCTACAATGAGCAGTTCTTC. The chain joins TRBV3-1 (or the pseudogene TRBV3-2) to TRBJ2-1, with 8 bases that match TRBD2. The CDR3 has 17 amino acids. Per the germline V gene, CDR1 is LGHDT and CDR2 is YNNKEL (reference sequence). The V gene end was trimmed by 0 bases and the J gene end by 0 bases; junction bases not matched to a gene: 4.